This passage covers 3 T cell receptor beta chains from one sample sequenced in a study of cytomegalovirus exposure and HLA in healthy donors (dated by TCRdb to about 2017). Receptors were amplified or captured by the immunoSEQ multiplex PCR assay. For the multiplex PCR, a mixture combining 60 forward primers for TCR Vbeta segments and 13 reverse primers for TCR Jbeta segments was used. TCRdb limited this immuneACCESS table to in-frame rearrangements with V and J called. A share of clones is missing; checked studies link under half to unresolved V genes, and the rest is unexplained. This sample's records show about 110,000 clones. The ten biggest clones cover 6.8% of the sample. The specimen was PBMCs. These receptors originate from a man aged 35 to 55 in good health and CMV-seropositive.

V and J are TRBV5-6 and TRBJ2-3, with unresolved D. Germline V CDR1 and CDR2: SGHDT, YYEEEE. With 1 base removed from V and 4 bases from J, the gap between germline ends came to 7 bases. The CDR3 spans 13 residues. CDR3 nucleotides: TGTGCCAGCAGCTTGACGGGTTCAGATACGCAGTATTTT. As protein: CASSLTGSDTQYF.

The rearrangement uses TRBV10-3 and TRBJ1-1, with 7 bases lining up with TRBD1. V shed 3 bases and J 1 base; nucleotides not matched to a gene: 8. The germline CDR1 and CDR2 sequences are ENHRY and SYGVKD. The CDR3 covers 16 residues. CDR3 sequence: CAISDPLGQANTEAFF. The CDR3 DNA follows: TGTGCCATCAGTGACCCCCTAGGACAGGCGAACACTGAAGCTTTCTTT.

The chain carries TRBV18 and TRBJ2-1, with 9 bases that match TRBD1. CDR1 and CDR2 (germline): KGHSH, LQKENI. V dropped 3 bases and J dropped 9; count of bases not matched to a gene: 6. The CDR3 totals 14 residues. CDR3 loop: CASSPEDRGVEQFF. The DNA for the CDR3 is TGTGCCAGCTCACCTGAGGACAGGGGCGTTGAGCAGTTCTTC. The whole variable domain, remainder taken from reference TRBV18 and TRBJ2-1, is NAGVMQNPRHLVRRRGQEARLRCSPMKGHSHVYWYRQLPEEGLKFMVYLQKENIIDESGMPKERFSAEFPKEGPSILRIQQVVRGDSAAYFCASSPEDRGVEQFFGPGTRLTVL.